This is a list of T cell receptor beta chains from one sample in a study of post-analysis software for immune sequencing data. Using its own MiXCR run on the PCR reads, TCRdb lists one record per CDR3 protein. The table includes approximately 360,000 distinct CDR3 sequences, around 37% detected once. Specimen: blood. These receptors were obtained from a girl aged 5 to 17 with multiple sclerosis. The CDR3 runs from the conserved cysteine through the conserved F or W. Not all rows give a size; the values are once, few, many and, for expanded clones, a class.

clone_size: few
v_call: TRBV4-1
j_call: TRBJ1-5
cdr3_aa: CASSPPGRGPQHF

clone_size: few
v_call: TRBV5-1
j_call: TRBJ1-2
cdr3_aa: CASSLAQGSYGYTF

clone_size: NA
v_call: TRBV25-1
j_call: TRBJ2-5
cdr3_aa: CASRGTGGNQETQYF

clone_size: NA
v_call: TRBV2
j_call: TRBJ2-5
cdr3_aa: CASSEAWGRAETQYF

clone_size: NA
v_call: TRBV14
j_call: TRBJ1-1
cdr3_aa: CASSQDLGGLGAFF

clone_size: NA
v_call: TRBV6-5
j_call: TRBJ2-5
cdr3_aa: CASSYRAYGLAGPETQYF

clone_size: NA
v_call: TRBV3-1
j_call: TRBJ2-1
cdr3_aa: CASSPNGVSYNEQFF

clone_size: NA
v_call: TRBV14
j_call: TRBJ1-1
cdr3_aa: CASSQWGGTEAFF

clone_size: few
v_call: TRBV12-3/TRBV12-4
j_call: TRBJ2-5
cdr3_aa: CASSLALGIAGGEETQYF

clone_size: few
v_call: TRBV20-1
j_call: TRBJ1-6
cdr3_aa: CSARVWGGGNSPLHF

clone_size: NA
v_call: TRBV2
j_call: TRBJ2-4
cdr3_aa: CASSVDRNIQYF

clone_size: NA
v_call: TRBV29-1
j_call: TRBJ2-1
cdr3_aa: CSVEDGASGGLNSYNEQFF

clone_size: NA
v_call: TRBV6-5
j_call: TRBJ1-6
cdr3_aa: CASRHRGPTADSPLHF

clone_size: few
v_call: TRBV4-3
j_call: TRBJ2-1
cdr3_aa: CASSQERGDRGYNEQFF

clone_size: NA
v_call: TRBV5-1
j_call: NA
cdr3_aa: CASSLAGPLYEQYF

clone_size: NA
v_call: TRBV7-2
j_call: TRBJ2-5
cdr3_aa: CASSLRQGAGETQYF

clone_size: NA
v_call: TRBV12-3/TRBV12-4
j_call: TRBJ1-1
cdr3_aa: CASSPLLRGEVFF

clone_size: NA
v_call: TRBV12-3/TRBV12-4
j_call: TRBJ1-1
cdr3_aa: CASSRQGRSNTEAFF

clone_size: NA
v_call: TRBV25-1
j_call: NA
cdr3_aa: CASSAGTEERETQYF

clone_size: few
v_call: TRBV6-4
j_call: TRBJ2-1
cdr3_aa: CASKERDSSYNEQFF

clone_size: NA
v_call: TRBV20-1
j_call: TRBJ1-1
cdr3_aa: CSARDRAWRGFAFF

clone_size: NA
v_call: TRBV10-3
j_call: NA
cdr3_aa: CAISEFPFKETQYF

clone_size: few
v_call: TRBV5-4
j_call: TRBJ1-6
cdr3_aa: CASGQTNSPLHF

clone_size: few
v_call: TRBV5-1
j_call: TRBJ2-5
cdr3_aa: CASSTPSGGQETQYF

clone_size: many
v_call: TRBV12-3/TRBV12-4
j_call: TRBJ2-5
cdr3_aa: CASSFRETQYF

clone_size: once
v_call: TRBV30
j_call: TRBJ1-1
cdr3_aa: CAWSPNYRPREAFF

clone_size: NA
v_call: TRBV27
j_call: TRBJ2-1
cdr3_aa: CASSFPKGKQFF

clone_size: few
v_call: TRBV3-1
j_call: TRBJ2-5
cdr3_aa: CASSQFGRGETQYF

clone_size: NA
v_call: TRBV19
j_call: TRBJ1-2
cdr3_aa: CASRPGTGFDYGYTF

clone_size: NA
v_call: TRBV5-1
j_call: TRBJ2-1
cdr3_aa: CASSLPPASSYNEQFF

clone_size: NA
v_call: TRBV4-1
j_call: TRBJ2-1
cdr3_aa: CASSQGEGTYNEQFF

clone_size: NA
v_call: TRBV20-1
j_call: TRBJ2-5
cdr3_aa: CSAQLAGGEETQYF

clone_size: NA
v_call: TRBV2
j_call: TRBJ2-1
cdr3_aa: CASRIGSGIISEQFF

clone_size: NA
v_call: TRBV28
j_call: TRBJ2-1
cdr3_aa: CASSPRLVGIYNEQFF

clone_size: NA
v_call: TRBV4-2
j_call: TRBJ1-4
cdr3_aa: CASNQVYRGVNEKLFF

clone_size: few
v_call: TRBV7-3
j_call: TRBJ1-1
cdr3_aa: CASSFSPSGEAFF

clone_size: many
v_call: TRBV20-1
j_call: TRBJ2-4
cdr3_aa: CSASYLGKLNIQYF

clone_size: NA
v_call: TRBV20-1
j_call: TRBJ2-7
cdr3_aa: CSARGMRNEQYF

clone_size: NA
v_call: TRBV20-1
j_call: TRBJ2-1
cdr3_aa: CSARGQGVSVRYNEQFF

clone_size: few
v_call: TRBV7-9
j_call: TRBJ2-7
cdr3_aa: CASSLVEDPTYEQYF

clone_size: NA
v_call: TRBV18
j_call: TRBJ2-3
cdr3_aa: CASSNGQGTDTQYF

clone_size: few
v_call: TRBV2
j_call: TRBJ2-7
cdr3_aa: CASTSGQGTYEQYF

clone_size: NA
v_call: TRBV7-3
j_call: TRBJ2-3
cdr3_aa: CASSFGLTSTDTQYF

clone_size: few
v_call: TRBV3-1
j_call: TRBJ2-3
cdr3_aa: CASSPTGTSTDTQYF

clone_size: few
v_call: TRBV9
j_call: TRBJ2-7
cdr3_aa: CASSEGPRGGRYEQYF

clone_size: few
v_call: TRBV4-1
j_call: TRBJ2-1
cdr3_aa: CASSQASRGTTYNEQFF

clone_size: NA
v_call: TRBV3-1
j_call: TRBJ1-6
cdr3_aa: CASSQASGLEPPLHF

clone_size: NA
v_call: TRBV7-8
j_call: TRBJ2-4
cdr3_aa: CASSPQGVENIQYF

clone_size: NA
v_call: TRBV7-9
j_call: TRBJ1-6
cdr3_aa: CASSVPGSNSPLHF

clone_size: NA
v_call: TRBV29-1
j_call: TRBJ2-7
cdr3_aa: CSVEEPTTVYNEQYF

clone_size: NA
v_call: TRBV3-1
j_call: TRBJ1-5
cdr3_aa: CASSQGLRGPHNQLQHF